The 24 T cell receptor beta chains below all came from one sample that was sequenced in a study of T cells expressing NK-cell markers. TCRdb reprocessed the 5' RACE reads, keeping one entry per CDR3 protein, no DNA. The sample shows a few hundred thousand distinct CDR3 sequences, and around 4.9% sits with its ten largest clones. Sequenced: blood T cells: a sorted CD56 or NKG2C T cell subset, CD4+ or CD8+ T cells, or bulk PBMC T cells (not recorded which). The receptors were sampled from a man aged 18 to 69 in good health.

V usage is TRBV20-1 and J usage is TRBJ2-1; TCRdb gives TRBD2 as the D gene, but with no DNA this cannot be confirmed. This CDR3 is 18 amino acids long. Germline lookup yields CDR1 DFQATT and CDR2 SNEGSKA (reference sequence). CDR3 sequence: CSATPTSGGASLYNEQFF.

The V call is TRBV5-5, the J call TRBJ1-6; TCRdb returns TRBD1, unconfirmable since there is no DNA. Germline V gene lookup returns CDR1 SGHKS and CDR2 YYEKEE (reference sequence). This CDR3 contains 15 residues. Here the CDR3 reads CASSARDRVYSPLHF.

The chain carries TRBV5-6 and TRBJ2-7. The V gene's germline CDR1 is SGHDT and CDR2 YYEEEE. The CDR3 has 15 residues. The CDR3 loop reads CASSLDRVASYEQYF.

The rearrangement uses TRBV7-9 and TRBJ1-4; TCRdb selects TRBD1, and the lack of DNA leaves this call unchecked. The CDR3 is 15 amino acids. Germline CDR1 reads SEHNR; CDR2 reads FQNEAQ (reference sequence). The CDR3 reads CASSWRTATNEKLFF.

This chain uses TRBV19 with TRBJ2-1. This CDR3 region has 12 residues. CDR1 and CDR2 (germline): LNHDA, SQIVND (reference sequence). The CDR3 sequence: CASSRSYNEQFF.

J is TRBJ1-6 and V is TRBV6-1; TCRdb's D call, TRBD1, is unchecked because there is no DNA. This CDR3 spans 13 amino acids. Germline V gives CDR1 MNHNS, CDR2 SASEGT. CDR3 sequence: CAIARAFNSPLHF.

The chain joins TRBV6-5 to TRBJ2-3; TCRdb calls TRBD2, which cannot be checked without DNA. Per germline, CDR1 MNHEY and CDR2 SVGAGI. The CDR3 spans 17 residues. This CDR3 reads CASSLTSGGVRTDTQYF.

This chain joins TRBV18 and TRBJ1-5; the TRBD1 assignment by TCRdb is unverifiable without DNA. Germline V CDR1 and CDR2: KGHSH, LQKENI. The CDR3 is made up of 15 amino acids. CDR3 loop: CASSPGTGTNQPQHF.

J is TRBJ2-7 and V is TRBV6-1; with no DNA, the TCRdb D assignment of TRBD2 cannot be verified. Per germline, CDR1 MNHNS and CDR2 SASEGT. CDR3 length equals 16 residues. CDR3 amino acids: CASSEALSGAIYEQYF.

This chain links TRBV28 with TRBJ2-1; no DNA is available, so the TRBD1 call from TCRdb remains unchecked. The CDR3 is 13 amino acids. The germline gives CDR1 MDHEN, CDR2 SYDVKM. The chain's CDR3 is CASSPPGQGGRFF.

The V call is TRBV12-3 or TRBV12-4, the J call TRBJ2-2; checking the TCRdb D call of TRBD1 is not possible without DNA. The CDR3 has 15 residues. The CDR3 sequence is CASRITGVGSGELFF.

V is TRBV15 and J is TRBJ1-5; no DNA is available, so the TRBD1 call from TCRdb remains unchecked. CDR1 is LNHNV, CDR2 YYDKDF, per germline (reference sequence). The CDR3 has 14 amino acids. CDR3 residues: CATSRDPGNQPQHF.

The CDR3 loop is CASSFLRRTGDRLEQYF. The J gene is TRBJ2-7, the V gene TRBV27; the D call from TCRdb, TRBD1, cannot be confirmed without DNA. The germline V gene encodes CDR1 MNHEY and CDR2 SMNVEV (reference sequence). The CDR3 spans 17 residues.

The rearrangement joins TRBV9 to TRBJ2-1; there is no DNA to check the TCRdb D call of TRBD2. Looked up from germline, CDR1 is SGDLS and CDR2 is YYNGEE. The CDR3 consists of 16 residues. CDR3: CASSTQLAGGRYEQFF.

The V and J genes are TRBV20-1 and TRBJ1-5. The V gene's germline CDR1 is DFQATT and CDR2 SNEGSKA (reference sequence). The CDR3 is made up of 14 amino acids. The chain's CDR3 is CSARAGGRRQPQHF.

The V call is TRBV12-3 or TRBV12-4, the J call TRBJ2-1; the TCRdb call, TRBD2, lacks DNA for checking. CDR3 length: 16 residues. CDR3 amino acids: CASSFPSGGLYNEQFF.

This chain's CDR3 is CASRDRPFAQADTQYF. The genes are TRBV7-2 and TRBJ2-3; TCRdb picks TRBD1, but there is no DNA to check that call. The length of the CDR3 is 16 residues. From germline, CDR1 is SGHTA and CDR2 FQGNSA. Filled out from reference TRBV7-2 and TRBJ2-3, the complete variable domain reads GAGVSQSPSNKVTEKGKDVELRCDPISGHTALYWYRQSLGQGLEFLIYFQGNSAPDKSGLPSDRFSAERTGGSVSTLTIQRTQQEDSAVYLCASRDRPFAQADTQYFGPGTRLTVL.

The V gene is TRBV4-2, the J gene TRBJ1-2. The CDR3 is made up of 14 amino acids. Germline-derived CDR1 and CDR2 are LGHNA and YNFKEQ. The CDR3 here is CASSQMGSDYGYTF.

The CDR3 loop reads CATSSRGGQPQHF. The chain is built from TRBV15 and TRBJ1-5; absent DNA, TCRdb's TRBD1 call cannot be checked. This CDR3 region has 13 residues. The germline V gene has CDR1 LNHNV and CDR2 YYDKDF (reference sequence).

The chain carries TRBV7-9 and TRBJ1-1; the TRBD1 assignment by TCRdb is unverifiable without DNA. The length of the CDR3 is 15 residues. Germline V CDR1 and CDR2: SEHNR, FQNEAQ (reference sequence). This chain's CDR3 is CASSLGQGGSTEAFF. Using reference TRBV7-9 and TRBJ1-1 for the parts outside the CDR3, the full variable domain is DTGVSQNPRHKITKRGQNVTFRCDPISEHNRLYWYRQTLGQGPEFLTYFQNEAQLEKSRLLSDRFSAERPKGSFSTLEIQRTEQGDSAMYLCASSLGQGGSTEAFFGQGTRLTVV.

The chain uses TRBV5-1 and TRBJ1-6; lacking DNA, the TRBD1 call made by TCRdb goes unchecked. The CDR3 totals 14 residues. Germline V gives CDR1 SGHRS, CDR2 YFSETQ. CDR3 residues: CASSLEGSGSPLHF.

This chain joins TRBV6-1 and TRBJ1-1; lacking DNA, the TRBD1 call made by TCRdb goes unchecked. Germline CDR1 and CDR2: MNHNS and SASEGT. CDR3 length: 14 residues. The CDR3: CASIPGGYPTEAFF.

The chain combines TRBV27 with TRBJ2-5; TCRdb's D call of TRBD1 is untestable without DNA. Germline CDR1 is MNHEY and CDR2 is SMNVEV (reference sequence). The CDR3 is 15 residues long. The CDR3 loop is CASSLLGGTKETQYF.

The V and J genes are TRBV7-2 and TRBJ2-1; the D gene TCRdb calls, TRBD2, cannot be checked with no DNA. The germline V gene has CDR1 SGHTA and CDR2 FQGNSA. The CDR3 length is 17 residues. This CDR3 reads CASSLWGKRGKYNEQFF. The full variable domain, rest sourced from reference TRBV7-2 and TRBJ2-1, is GAGVSQSPSNKVTEKGKDVELRCDPISGHTALYWYRQSLGQGLEFLIYFQGNSAPDKSGLPSDRFSAERTGGSVSTLTIQRTQQEDSAVYLCASSLWGKRGKYNEQFFGPGTRLTVL.